One sample yielded the 30 T cell receptor beta chains listed below, sequenced in a study of T cell repertoires in cytomegalovirus infection. TCRdb reanalysed the reads using MiXCR and keeps one entry per CDR3 protein. The sample records 650,000 to 850,000 distinct CDR3 sequences, approximately 32% being singletons. Their cognate antigens are unknown. The material was cultured CD8+ T cells from PBMCs, obtained from culture after CMV antigen stimulation. The receptors here all came from a human donor in good health (CMV status not recorded). Some clones in this sample may be carry-over from other donors' samples.

The J gene is TRBJ2-1, the V gene TRBV7-2, with 11 bases lining up with TRBD2. Trimming took 8 bases from V and 5 from J; bases not matched to a gene: 8. CDR3 length: 15 residues. Germline V gene lookup returns CDR1 SGHTA and CDR2 FQGNSA. Here the CDR3 reads CASGSSGGSHNEQFF. The CDR3 DNA reads as TGTGCCAGCGGTTCTAGCGGGGGGAGCCACAATGAGCAGTTCTTC.

This clonotype was seen more than once but under ten times. The chain joins TRBV11-2 to TRBJ1-5, with D uncertain. Germline CDR1 is SGHAT and CDR2 is FQNNGV. The V end was cut by 0 bases, the J end by 4 bases, with 10 bases between. The CDR3 totals 15 residues. CDR3 loop: CASSLDGRPNQPQHF. The CDR3, as DNA: TGTGCCAGCAGCTTAGACGGGCGGCCAAATCAGCCCCAGCATTTT.

In this sample, this clonotype turned up many times. This chain joins TRBV7-2 and TRBJ1-4, with D unclear. The V gene's germline CDR1 is SGHTA and CDR2 FQGNSA. The CDR3 covers 12 residues. V dropped 4 bases and J dropped 8 bases, with 8 bases sitting between them. CDR3 amino acids: CASSYVGEKLFF. The CDR3 DNA is TGTGCCAGCAGCTATGTGGGCGAAAAACTGTTTTTT.

V usage is TRBV19 and J usage is TRBJ2-7, with D perhaps TRBD1 (6 bases). CDR3 length: 15 amino acids. The ends were cut back, 1 base at V and 3 bases at J, with 13 bases in the middle. Germline loops: CDR1 LNHDA, CDR2 SQIVND (reference sequence). The CDR3 nucleotides are TGTGCCAGTAGTATAGGGACAGCGATATTCTACGAGCAGTACTTC. Its protein is CASSIGTAIFYEQYF.

The V gene is TRBV12-5, the J gene TRBJ2-5, with 7 bases lining up with TRBD1. The CDR3 has 12 residues. From germline, CDR1 is LGHNT and CDR2 FRNRAP. The CDR3 bases are TGTGCCGCCGGACAGGCCCAAGAGACCCAGTACTTC. Translating it yields CAAGQAQETQYF.

The genes are TRBV4-1 and TRBJ1-1; 8 bases agree with TRBD1. The germline gives CDR1 MGHRA, CDR2 YSYEKL. The CDR3 is 14 residues long. V gave up 3 bases and J gave up 5 bases; unmatched junction bases: 5. Here the CDR3 DNA reads TGCGCCAGCAGCCAGCGACAGGGGCGGACTGAAGCTTTCTTT. The encoded protein is CASSQRQGRTEAFF.

This clonotype was recorded a few times. The chain is built from TRBV11-2 and TRBJ1-6; D might be TRBD1 (5 bases). There are 15 residues in the CDR3. Germline V gene data show CDR1 as SGHAT and CDR2 as FQNNGV. V lost 5 bases and J lost 5, with 13 bases in between. As DNA, the CDR3 is TGTGCCAGCAGCCGTTCCGGGGCTGATAATTCACCCCTCCACTTT. This translates into CASSRSGADNSPLHF.

Only one count was recorded for this clonotype. This may stem from a read error, because a much larger clone lies one nucleotide away. The chain has TRBV7-2 and TRBJ2-2; 8 bases line up with TRBD1. CDR3 length: 16 amino acids. The J segment lost 2 bases and the V segment lost 4 bases, leaving 6 bases of the junction unmatched. Germline values: CDR1 SGHTA, CDR2 FQGNSA. CDR3 sequence reads: CASSYRDRINTGELFF. CDR3 in DNA: TGTGCCAGCAGCTACCGGGACAGGATTAACACCGGGGAGCTGTTTTTT. The full variable domain, rest sourced from reference TRBV7-2 and TRBJ2-2, is GAGVSQSPSNKVTEKGKDVELRCDPISGHTALYWYRQSLGQGLEFLIYFQGNSAPDKSGLPSDRFSAERTGGSVSTLTIQRTQQEDSAVYLCASSYRDRINTGELFFGEGSRLTVL.

This clonotype was found a few times. This chain joins TRBV7-8 and TRBJ2-7; maybe TRBD1 (5 bases). The CDR3 is made up of 15 amino acids. Trimming cost V 5 bases and J 3 bases, with 17 bases left between them. Germline CDR1 is SGHVS and CDR2 is FQNEAQ. Here the CDR3 DNA reads TGTGCCAGCAGCACCCCTGTAGGGGTAATCTACGAGCAGTACGTC. Its translation: CASSTPVGVIYEQYV.

The chain employs TRBV6-1 and TRBJ2-1, with D perhaps given as TRBD1 or TRBD2 (5 bases each). The germline V and J ends were trimmed by 8 bases and 7 bases, with 21 bases remaining between them. The CDR3 length is 15 residues. Germline assignment: CDR1 MNHNS and CDR2 SASEGT. CDR3 loop: CASGDVAGTGNEQFF. The CDR3 DNA sequence: TGTGCCAGCGGGGACGTTGCAGGGACGGGGAATGAGCAGTTCTTC.

This clonotype was counted at least ten times. This chain's CDR3 is CASSFPRDRMNTEAFF. The CDR3 nucleotides are TGTGCCAGCAGCTTCCCGAGGGACAGAATGAACACTGAAGCTTTCTTT. This rearrangement joins TRBV7-9 to TRBJ1-1, with TRBD1 matching 7 bases. CDR3 length: 16 residues. Germline CDR1 and CDR2: SEHNR and FQNEAQ (reference sequence). V trimming: 3 bases; J trimming: 0 bases; junction bases outside the gene matches: 7.

In this sample, this clonotype turned up many times. DNA for the CDR3: TGTGCCAGCAGCTCTCGGGCCCCGGGGGCTTTCTTT. Translating gives CASSSRAPGAFF. V gene TRBV7-9 combines with J gene TRBJ1-1; no firm D call. Trimming removed 4 bases at V and 11 bases at J, with 14 bases between. Germline loops: CDR1 SEHNR, CDR2 FQNEAQ (reference sequence). The CDR3 runs 12 residues.

This clonotype was detected only a few times. The CDR3 DNA reads TGTGCCAGCAGGATCACGGGACAGGGGGTGAACACTGAAGCTTTCTTT. This codes for CASRITGQGVNTEAFF. The chain employs TRBV28 and TRBJ1-1; 11 positions match TRBD1. CDR1 and CDR2 (germline): MDHEN, SYDVKM. J was trimmed by 0 bases and V by 6 bases; bases with no gene match: 6. The CDR3 sequence is 16 residues long.

The genes are TRBV11-2 and TRBJ1-5; no definite D call. Trimming removed 5 bases at V and 4 bases at J, with 18 bases between. CDR3 length equals 16 residues. Germline V gives CDR1 SGHAT, CDR2 FQNNGV. The DNA for the CDR3 is TGTGCCAGCAGCCGCTGGGTCCCCGAGGGAAATCAGCCCCAGCATTTT. As protein: CASSRWVPEGNQPQHF.

The chain has TRBV12-3 or TRBV12-4 and TRBJ2-5; 9 positions match TRBD1. This CDR3 comprises 16 residues. Trimming cost V 3 bases and J 4 bases; bases outside gene matches: 9. The CDR3, as DNA: TGTGCCAGCAGTTTGGGGACAGGGTGGGGTGGAGAGACCCAGTACTTC. Amino acid sequence: CASSLGTGWGGETQYF.

This clonotype was seen a few times. The rearrangement links TRBV19 to TRBJ1-6; D is undetermined. Germline-derived CDR1 and CDR2 are LNHDA and SQIVND (reference sequence). The CDR3 is made up of 16 amino acids. V was pared by 6 bases and J by 0 bases, with 12 bases between. The CDR3 DNA follows: TGTGCCAGTAGAAGAGCTTTGGACTCCTATAATTCACCCCTCCACTTT. Protein: CASRRALDSYNSPLHF.

This clonotype was counted a few times. The V and J genes are TRBV5-1 and TRBJ2-7; TRBD1 matches at 7 bases. CDR3 length: 15 amino acids. The germline CDR1 and CDR2 sequences are SGHRS and YFSETQ. Germline trimming cut 4 bases from V and 2 bases from J; bases unmatched to any gene: 9. The CDR3 here is CASSVDREGAYEQYF. The CDR3 DNA reads TGCGCCAGCAGCGTAGACAGGGAAGGAGCCTACGAGCAGTACTTC.

This clonotype has more than one count but fewer than ten. The chain employs TRBV10-3 and TRBJ1-2; D gene ambiguous. The CDR3 consists of 15 residues. Trimming removed 0 bases at V and 4 bases at J, with 12 bases between. Germline CDR1 and CDR2: ENHRY and SYGVKD. The CDR3 DNA reads TGTGCCATCAGTGAGTCTCGGGAGCGACCCTATGGCTACACCTTC. The encoded protein is CAISESRERPYGYTF.

This rearrangement joins TRBV6-1 to TRBJ2-3; D call uncertain. With 4 bases removed from V and 0 bases from J, the gap between germline ends came to 14 bases. This CDR3 region has 16 residues. CDR1 and CDR2 from the germline V gene are MNHNS and SASEGT. The CDR3 DNA sequence: TGTGCCAGCAGTGGACTTCGACCGCCAAGCACAGATACGCAGTATTTT. Its translation: CASSGLRPPSTDTQYF.

This clonotype was counted a few times. The chain is built from TRBV7-8 and TRBJ1-2; no clear D. The CDR3 contains 13 residues. The V gene lost 4 bases and the J gene lost 6 bases, with 12 bases spanning the gap. Germline values: CDR1 SGHVS, CDR2 FQNEAQ. The CDR3 DNA follows: TGTGCCAGCAGCTCAACCGCCAAGAATGGCTACACCTTC. This codes for CASSSTAKNGYTF.

The chain uses TRBV5-4 and TRBJ2-1; maybe TRBD2 (5 bases). The CDR3 consists of 12 residues. Germline V lookup: CDR1 SGHNT, CDR2 YYREEE (reference sequence). Trimming took 2 bases from V and 10 from J, leaving 10 bases between them. The CDR3 nucleotides read TGTGCCAGCAGCTTTGGATCGGGGGAGCAGTTCTTC. This gives the protein CASSFGSGEQFF.

The chain carries TRBV10-2 and TRBJ1-2, with D hard to call. Trimming removed 4 bases from V and 6 bases from J, with 9 bases in between. The CDR3 totals 12 residues. From germline, CDR1 is WSHSY and CDR2 SAAADI. The CDR3 is CASSGIKDGYTF. The CDR3 nucleotides are TGCGCCAGCAGTGGTATCAAAGATGGCTACACCTTC.

The chain has TRBV12-3 or TRBV12-4 and TRBJ1-5; D is ambiguous. This CDR3 is 14 amino acids long. Trimming removed 1 base at V and 7 bases at J, with 11 bases between. The CDR3: CASSLGGATQPQHF. The DNA for the CDR3 is TGTGCCAGCAGTTTAGGGGGTGCAACCCAGCCCCAGCATTTT.

The chain recombines TRBV11-3 with TRBJ2-3, with D maybe TRBD2 (6 bases). The CDR3 covers 15 residues. Trimming shortened V by 4 bases and J by 0 bases, and 11 bases separated the two germline ends. Germline V lookup: CDR1 SGHNT, CDR2 YENEEA. The CDR3 loop is CASSSWRESTDTQYF. The CDR3 coding sequence is TGTGCCAGCAGCTCTTGGAGGGAGAGCACAGATACGCAGTATTTT. The variable domain in full, with the rest retrieved from reference TRBV11-3 and TRBJ2-3, is EAGVVQSPRYKIIEKKQPVAFWCNPISGHNTLYWYLQNLGQGPELLIRYENEEAVDDSQLPKDRFSAERLKGVDSTLKIQPAELGDSAVYLCASSSWRESTDTQYFGPGTRLTVL.

The V and J genes are TRBV14 and TRBJ1-2, with 10 bases lining up with TRBD1. The V segment lost 2 bases and the J segment 5 bases; nucleotides outside the gene matches: 11. Germline V CDR1 and CDR2: SGHDN, FVKESK. The CDR3 sequence is 17 residues long. The CDR3: CASSQTGQGPGGYGYTF. The CDR3 nucleotides are TGTGCCAGCAGCCAAACGGGACAGGGGCCCGGAGGGTATGGCTACACCTTC.

CDR3 region: CASSSPGQVLEPQHF. Written as DNA, the CDR3 is TGTGCCAGCAGCTCGCCGGGACAAGTATTGGAGCCCCAGCATTTT. V usage is TRBV7-8 and J usage is TRBJ1-5, with D possibly being TRBD1 (6 bases). Between the trimmed V and J ends, which lost 4 bases and 8 bases, there was a span of 18 bases. The CDR3 has 15 residues. Germline V gene sequence: CDR1 SGHVS, CDR2 FQNEAQ.

This clonotype has a single count. The rearrangement links TRBV29-1 to TRBJ1-1; 11 bases fit TRBD1. This CDR3 has 15 amino acids. CDR1 is SQVTM, CDR2 ANQGSEA, per germline. With 1 base clipped from V and 1 base from J, the junction kept 2 bases outside the gene matches. The CDR3 DNA reads TGCAGCGTTGAAGGGACAGGGGGCTCGAACACTGAAGCTTTCTTT. Translation gives CSVEGTGGSNTEAFF. Using reference TRBV29-1 and TRBJ1-1 for the parts outside the CDR3, the full variable domain is SAVISQKPSRDICQRGTSLTIQCQVDSQVTMMFWYRQQPGQSLTLIATANQGSEATYESGFVIDKFPISRPNLTFSTLTVSNMSPEDSSIYLCSVEGTGGSNTEAFFGQGTRLTVV.

The CDR3, as DNA: TGTGCCAGCAGACGACATAGGACTAGCGGGCAGTTCTTC. This codes for CASRRHRTSGQFF. The chain joins TRBV27 to TRBJ2-1, with 10 bases identical to TRBD2. The V segment lost 6 bases and the J segment 12 bases; nucleotides outside the gene matches: 8. This CDR3 has 13 amino acids. Per germline, CDR1 MNHEY and CDR2 SMNVEV (reference sequence).

This clonotype occurred a few times. The chain joins TRBV7-6 to TRBJ2-1, with 8 nucleotides matching TRBD2. The CDR3 covers 15 residues. J lost 7 bases, V lost 1 base, and 6 bases had no gene match. Germline CDR1 and CDR2: SGHVS and FNYEAQ. The CDR3 protein is CASSLGSGAGNEQFF. DNA for the CDR3: TGTGCCAGCAGCTTAGGTAGCGGGGCTGGGAATGAGCAGTTCTTC.

This chain connects TRBV29-1 to TRBJ2-7; D unresolved. Looked up from germline, CDR1 is SQVTM and CDR2 is ANQGSEA. Between the trimmed V and J ends, which lost 6 bases and 5 bases, there was a span of 11 bases. The CDR3 totals 11 residues. CDR3 DNA: TGCAGCGTGGCTTGGGGAAACGAGCAGTACTTC. It is translated as CSVAWGNEQYF.